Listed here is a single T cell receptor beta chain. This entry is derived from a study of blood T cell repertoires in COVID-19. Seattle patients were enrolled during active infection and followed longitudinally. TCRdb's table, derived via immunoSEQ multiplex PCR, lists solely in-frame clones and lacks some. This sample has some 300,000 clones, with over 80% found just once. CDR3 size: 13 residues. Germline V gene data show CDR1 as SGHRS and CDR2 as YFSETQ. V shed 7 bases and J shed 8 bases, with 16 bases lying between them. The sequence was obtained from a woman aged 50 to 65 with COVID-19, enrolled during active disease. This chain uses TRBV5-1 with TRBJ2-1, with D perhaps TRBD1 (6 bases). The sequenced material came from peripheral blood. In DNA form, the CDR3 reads TGCGCCAGCGGCAATCCAGGGGACGATGAGCAGTTCTTC. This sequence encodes CASGNPGDDEQFF.